Each of the 18 T cell receptor beta chains below was sequenced from the same sample in a study of radiotherapy plus CTLA-4 blockade in lung cancer. The method was immunoSEQ multiplex PCR; TCRdb's version includes in-frame clones alone and lacks a portion of them. The repertoire includes about 97,000 clones, approximately 75% of them detected once, and approximately 3% sits in the top ten. This specimen consisted of peripheral blood, obtained from a patient treated with radiotherapy plus ipilimumab. The receptors shown here come from a human donor with non-small cell lung cancer who had a partial response to radiotherapy plus ipilimumab. Some clones in this sample may be carry-over from other donors' samples.

J is TRBJ1-6 and V is TRBV27; D call uncertain. Germline V gene data show CDR1 as MNHEY and CDR2 as SMNVEV (reference sequence). This CDR3 contains 11 residues. DNA of the CDR3: TGTGTCAACCACTACCGTTCACCCCTCCACTTT. It specifies CVNHYRSPLHF.

The gene calls are TRBV11-3 and TRBJ1-3, with D unclear. The CDR3 is 15 amino acids. In germline, CDR1 is SGHNT, CDR2 YENEEA. Trimming stripped 6 bases from V and 0 bases from J, with 12 bases between. The CDR3 protein is CASSPEWSSGNTIYF. The CDR3 coding sequence is TGTGCCAGCAGTCCTGAATGGAGCTCTGGAAACACCATATATTTT. Full variable domain (outside the CDR3, taken from reference TRBV11-3 and TRBJ1-3): EAGVVQSPRYKIIEKKQPVAFWCNPISGHNTLYWYLQNLGQGPELLIRYENEEAVDDSQLPKDRFSAERLKGVDSTLKIQPAELGDSAVYLCASSPEWSSGNTIYFGEGSWLTVV.

This CDR3 is CASSPSVQETQYF. DNA for the CDR3: TGTGCCAGCTCACCATCAGTCCAAGAGACCCAGTACTTC. This chain joins TRBV18 and TRBJ2-5; D ambiguous. The V gene's germline CDR1 is KGHSH and CDR2 LQKENI. The CDR3 is 13 amino acids. V was trimmed by 2 bases and J by 1 base, leaving 5 bases between them.

This clone is labeled medium-sized (0.01 to 0.1%). The rearrangement joins TRBV11-2 to TRBJ2-1; 8 nucleotides align to TRBD2. Germline-derived CDR1 and CDR2 are SGHAT and FQNNGV. The CDR3 covers 14 residues. The junction had 4 bases not matched to a gene; V was cut back by 4 bases and J by 5 bases. CDR3 loop: CASSSGRGDNEQFF. For the CDR3, the DNA is TGTGCCAGCAGCTCCGGGAGGGGGGACAATGAGCAGTTCTTC.

A remark on this clone: This sample includes further DNA sequences coding for the same CDR3. This chain links TRBV29-1 with TRBJ1-1, with D uncertain. The germline V gene encodes CDR1 SQVTM and CDR2 ANQGSEA. Trimming took 7 bases from V and 10 from J, leaving 16 bases between them. The CDR3 contains 11 residues. The CDR3 loop is CSAPAGWGAFF. CDR3 nucleotide sequence: TGCAGCGCCCCCGCGGGGTGGGGAGCTTTCTTT.

The rearrangement uses TRBV6-1 and TRBJ2-7, with 9 bases matching TRBD1. CDR3 length: 15 residues. J was trimmed by 0 bases and V by 6 bases; bases with no gene match: 6. The germline V gene encodes CDR1 MNHNS and CDR2 SASEGT. The CDR3 bases are TGTGCCAGCAGGGAGGGACAGGGATTCTCCTACGAGCAGTACTTC. Amino acids: CASREGQGFSYEQYF.

This clone has just a few counts. This chain uses TRBV11-2 with TRBJ2-3; a possible D gene is TRBD2 (5 bases). The CDR3 has 14 amino acids. Germline V gives CDR1 SGHAT, CDR2 FQNNGV. The V end was cut by 6 bases, the J end by 2 bases, with 12 bases between. In DNA form, the CDR3 reads TGTGCCAGCAGTCCCGGGATAAACACAGATACGCAGTATTTT. Its translation: CASSPGINTDTQYF.

The chain combines TRBV9 with TRBJ2-7; no firm D call. This CDR3 comprises 15 residues. Deletions cut 0 bases from V and 2 bases from J, with 12 bases between. In germline, CDR1 is SGDLS, CDR2 YYNGEE. The CDR3 protein is CASSVGPSSTYEQYF. CDR3 in DNA: TGTGCCAGCAGCGTAGGCCCGTCTAGTACCTACGAGCAGTACTTC. Full variable domain (outside the CDR3, taken from reference TRBV9 and TRBJ2-7): DSGVTQTPKHLITATGQRVTLRCSPRSGDLSVYWYQQSLDQGLQFLIQYYNGEERAKGNILERFSAQQFPDLHSELNLSSLELGDSALYFCASSVGPSSTYEQYFGPGTRLTVT.

The chain recombines TRBV6-6 with TRBJ2-2; 10 bases map to TRBD2. The trim removed 5 bases at V and 5 bases at J, leaving 5 bases unmatched. CDR1 and CDR2 from the germline V gene are MNHNY and SVGAGI (reference sequence). The CDR3 is 15 residues long. The CDR3 coding sequence is TGTGCCAGCAGTGAGTGGACTAGCGGTACCGGGGAGCTGTTTTTT. It codes for CASSEWTSGTGELFF.

The rearrangement links TRBV5-1 to TRBJ2-1; TRBD2 might be the D (7 bases). CDR3 size: 16 residues. CDR1 is SGHRS and CDR2 is YFSETQ in the germline V gene. Trimming stripped 0 bases from V and 10 bases from J, with 20 bases between. CDR3 DNA sequence: TGCGCCAGCAGCTTGGTGACGGGGGGCGGAATTAGAGAGCAGTTCTTC. Its protein is CASSLVTGGGIREQFF. Full variable domain (rest looked up from reference TRBV5-1 and TRBJ2-1): KAGVTQTPRYLIKTRGQQVTLSCSPISGHRSVSWYQQTPGQGLQFLFEYFSETQRNKGNFPGRFSGRQFSNSRSEMNVSTLELGDSALYLCASSLVTGGGIREQFFGPGTRLTVL.

V is TRBV21-1 and J is TRBJ2-7; the table's D call, TRBD2, was not checked against the DNA. TRBV21-1 constitutes a pseudogene. The CDR3 length is 17 residues. The CDR3 nucleotides are TGTGCCAGCAGCAATGGCGGTACCAATGGCCGGGCCTACGAGCAGTACTTC. The encoded protein is CASSNGGTNGRAYEQYF.

In the case of this clone: This is likely a read error, given that the CDR3 carries no conserved phenylalanine or tryptophan at its end. The CDR3 loop reads CASSSSGRAAEQYL. In DNA form, the CDR3 reads TGCGCCAGCAGCTCGAGCGGGAGGGCCGCCGAGCAGTACCTC. This rearrangement joins TRBV5-1 to TRBJ2-7, with 10 bases fitting TRBD2. V lost 3 bases to trimming and J lost 6 bases; unmatched junction nucleotides: 6. Per germline, CDR1 SGHRS and CDR2 YFSETQ. This CDR3 has 14 residues.

In its sample, this clone was seen a few times. V is TRBV10-3 and J is TRBJ1-5, with D possibly matching TRBD1 (6 bases). The length of the CDR3 is 15 residues. V was shortened by 6 bases and J by 3 bases, with 15 bases between the two germline ends. Germline CDR1 ENHRY, CDR2 SYGVKD. CDR3 bases: TGTGCCATCAGGAAAGACAGGTCGACCAATCAGCCCCAGCATTTT. Translation: CAIRKDRSTNQPQHF.

This sequence joins TRBV6-5 and TRBJ1-1; the match to TRBD1 covers 8 bases. The CDR3 is made up of 15 amino acids. Trimming cost V 6 bases and J 5 bases; bases outside gene matches: 11. Germline V gives CDR1 MNHEY, CDR2 SVGAGI. For the CDR3, the DNA is TGTGCCAGCAGACCCACCGCGGACAGGGCGACTGAAGCTTTCTTT. Protein: CASRPTADRATEAFF.

This clone came up a few times. The chain has TRBV2 and TRBJ1-6, with 10 bases fitting TRBD1. Looked up from germline, CDR1 is SNHLY and CDR2 is FYNNEI. V was pared by 8 bases and J by 8 bases, with 6 bases of the junction left unmatched. This CDR3 contains 14 residues. CDR3 coding DNA: TGTGCCAGCGCGCCGGACAGGGGGGATTCACCCCTCCACTTT. Its protein is CASAPDRGDSPLHF.

J is TRBJ2-3 and V is TRBV15; 10 positions match TRBD1. CDR1 is LNHNV, CDR2 YYDKDF, per germline (reference sequence). Losses at the gene ends were 3 bases for V and 8 bases for J; bases not matched to a gene: 8. The CDR3 totals 15 residues. The CDR3 protein is CATSSYWDRGITQYF. The CDR3 nucleotides read TGTGCCACCAGCAGTTACTGGGACAGGGGTATTACGCAGTATTTT.

The rearrangement joins TRBV7-8 to TRBJ2-7, with D perhaps TRBD1 (5 bases). Germline V gene sequence: CDR1 SGHVS, CDR2 FQNEAQ. There are 15 residues in the CDR3. V gave up 1 base and J gave up 0 bases, with 10 bases separating them. The CDR3 spells CASSLVLGDSYEQYF. The CDR3, as DNA: TGTGCCAGCAGCTTAGTCCTAGGGGACTCCTACGAGCAGTACTTC.

The rearrangement links TRBV2 to TRBJ1-1, with D tentatively TRBD1 (5 bases). The germline V gene has CDR1 SNHLY and CDR2 FYNNEI. Trimming stripped 7 bases from V and 1 base from J, with 10 bases between. The CDR3 has 13 amino acids. In nucleotides, the CDR3 is TGTGCCAGCATTAACAGGAGGAACACTGAAGCTTTCTTT. Amino acids: CASINRRNTEAFF.